This record looks at one T cell receptor beta chain sequence and its context. Its matching antigen is unknown. The sample is drawn from a study of cytomegalovirus exposure and HLA in healthy donors. Findings and limits, study-wide: A list of 150 to 200 TCR beta chains associated with cytomegalovirus was given. Among the CMV-associated chains, three were confirmed in vitro as specific for CMV antigens. Within the approximately 110 validation repertoires, first-cohort TCR clusters tended to co-occur, according to a later analysis.

CDR3 length: 14 residues. The V gene end was trimmed by 6 bases and the J gene end by 0 bases; junction bases not matched to a gene: 3. From germline, CDR1 is MNHEY and CDR2 SMNVEV (reference sequence). The repertoire was sequenced with immunoSEQ multiplex PCR; TCRdb's copy has only in-frame clones and lacks some. The table records 350,000 or so clones, 86% of them present only once. The donors were part of the validation cohort, which consisted of under 150 subjects and was separate from the first cohort of about 720 subjects. Sequences were obtained from PBMCs. This clonotype originated in a woman aged 18-29 years in good health and CMV-seronegative. This sequence joins TRBV27 and TRBJ2-3, with TRBD2 matching 7 bases. Here the CDR3 DNA reads TGTGCCAGCAGAATACTAGCGAGCACAGATACGCAGTATTTT. Translation: CASRILASTDTQYF.